The rows below give T cell receptor beta chains drawn from one sample of a study of shared clonotypes between healthy human individuals. TCRdb's table, derived via immunoSEQ multiplex PCR, lists solely in-frame clones and lacks some. The table includes 450,000 to 650,000 clones, just over 75% detected once. Sample: PBMCs. The receptors were gathered from a woman between 40 and 50 years old in good health. Some clones in this sample may be carry-over from other donors' samples. CDR3s include the opening cysteine and the closing phenylalanine or tryptophan. D genes are given only for firm matches. The listing skips clone size in some rows; elsewhere it reads once, few, many or a size class.

>TRBJ2-3|.|TRBV18|.
TGTGCCAGCTCACCCCCGACTAGTCTTGGAGATACGCAGTATTTT
CASSPPTSLGDTQYF
>TRBJ2-5|.|TRBV10-3|TRBD2
TGTGCCATCACCCCCGGGACTAGGGAACAAGAGACCCAGTACTTC
CAITPGTREQETQYF
>TRBJ1-2|.|TRBV5-1|.
TGCGCCAGCAGCTTGGAAGGGGGACTACGCCTTAACTATGGCTACACCTTC
CASSLEGGLRLNYGYTF
>TRBJ2-1|.|TRBV2|.
TGTGCCAGCAGTCCCCGACCAGGAGGGGCCAATGAGCAGTTCTTC
CASSPRPGGANEQFF
>TRBJ2-2|.|TRBV7-9|.
TGTGCCAGCAGCTTAGTTCCCGGCTCCGGGGAGCTGTTTTTT
CASSLVPGSGELFF
>TRBJ1-5|.|TRBV18|.
TGTGCCAGCTCACCAGGAGGGAAGGATCAGCCCCAGCATTTT
CASSPGGKDQPQHF
>TRBJ2-2|.|TRBV15|TRBD1
TGTGCCACCAGCAGAGGTGGGGTGGGACAGGGGTCCGGGGAGCTGTTTTTT
CATSRGGVGQGSGELFF
>TRBJ1-1|.|TRBV29-1|TRBD1
TGCAGCGCTCGGACAGGGGCCACTGAAGCTTTCTTT
CSARTGATEAFF
>TRBJ2-1|.|TRBV19|.
TGTGCCAGTACCCATACCGGAGGCGGGTATGAGCAGTTCTTC
CASTHTGGGYEQFF
>TRBJ2-5|.|TRBV7-2|.
TGTGCCAGCAGCTTACTTGGTTTGGGGGAGACCCAGTACTTC
CASSLLGLGETQYF
>TRBJ1-1|once|TRBV7-9|.
TGTGCCAGCCTCGTGGGGGCAGAGGCCGTCACTGAAGCTTTCTTT
CASLVGAEAVTEAFF
>TRBJ2-2|.|TRBV5-1|TRBD2
TGCGCCAGCAGCTTGGCCTATAGTAGCGGGAGCACCGGGGAGCTGTTTTTT
CASSLAYSSGSTGELFF
>TRBJ1-5|.|TRBV2|.
TGTGCCAGCAGTGTCGAGGAGGGTCAGCCCCAGCATTTT
CASSVEEGQPQHF
>TRBJ1-1|few|TRBV19|.
TGTGCCAGTAGAAGGACAGCGAACACTGAAGCTTTCTTT
CASRRTANTEAFF
>TRBJ1-1|.|TRBV5-1|TRBD1
TGCGCCAGCAGCCTGGCGGGACAGACGACTGAAGCTTTCTTT
CASSLAGQTTEAFF
>TRBJ2-7|.|TRBV6-1|.
TGTGCCAGTGGAGGGTACGAGCAGTACTTC
CASGGYEQYF
>TRBJ2-5|.|TRBV18|.
TGTGCCAGCTCACCGGAGAGAGAGACCCAGTACTTC
CASSPERETQYF
>TRBJ2-7|.|TRBV7-2|.
TGTGCCAGCAGCTTATCAGGGATTTCCTACGAGCAGTACTTC
CASSLSGISYEQYF
>TRBJ1-3|many|TRBV11-3|TRBD1
TGTGCCAGCAGCCTCAGACAGGGAACGACCATATATTTT
CASSLRQGTTIYF
>TRBJ1-4|once|TRBV7-8|.
TGTGCCAGCAGCAAAAGACAGTTCTTGGGTGAAAAACTGTTTTTT
CASSKRQFLGEKLFF
>TRBJ2-7|.|TRBV5-1|.
TGCGCCAGCAGCTTGGATGGCGAGCAGTACTTC
CASSLDGEQYF
>TRBJ2-2|.|TRBV18|TRBD2
TGTGCCAGCTCACCGAACGAACAGGAGGCGGGAGGGCCCGTCACCGGGGAGCTGTTTTTT
CASSPNEQEAGGPVTGELFF
>TRBJ2-3|.|TRBV29-1|.
TGCAGCGTTGAATCCGCGGAACTACAAGATACGCAGTATTTT
CSVESAELQDTQYF
>TRBJ2-7|.|TRBV5-1|.
TGCGCCAGCAGCCTTGGTTCCTCCGGGACAGCGGCGGGAGGTAACGAGCAGTACTTC
CASSLGSSGTAAGGNEQYF
>TRBJ2-3|.|TRBV11-3|.
TGTGCCAGCAGCTTAGGGGCAGCTAGCACAGATACGCAGTATTTT
CASSLGAASTDTQYF
>TRBJ2-1|.|TRBV4-1|.
TGCGCCAGCAGCCAAGTGGGGCAGACCAATGAGCAGTTCTTC
CASSQVGQTNEQFF
>TRBJ2-1|.|TRBV2|.
TGTGCCAGCAGTCCGTTTGCGGGGCAATACAATGAGCAGTTCTTC
CASSPFAGQYNEQFF
>TRBJ2-5|few|TRBV5-1|TRBD2
TGCGCCAGCAGGGCTGGCGGGAGAGGGGAGACCCAGTACTTC
CASRAGGRGETQYF
>TRBJ2-2|.|TRBV6-1|.
TGTGCCAGCAGTCACTCACGGGGAGCCGGGGAGCTGTTTTTT
CASSHSRGAGELFF
>TRBJ2-1|.|TRBV7-7|.
TGTGCCAGCAGCCGATCCGAGAACAATGAGCAGTTCTTC
CASSRSENNEQFF
>TRBJ1-3|once|TRBV6-6|TRBD1
TGTGCCAGCAGTTACAGGGGGCACGCGGGAAACACCATATATTTT
CASSYRGHAGNTIYF
>TRBJ2-2|.|TRBV15|.
TGTGCCACCAGCACTTTAGATAACTTTCCCACCGGGGAGCTGTTTTTT
CATSTLDNFPTGELFF
>TRBJ1-4|.|TRBV7-3|.
TGTGCCAGCAGCTTAGATCACGGGGAAAAACTGTTTTTT
CASSLDHGEKLFF
>TRBJ1-1|.|TRBV5-1|TRBD1
TGCGCCAGCAGCCGTGGACAGGGAGGGGTAAAAATGAGCACTGAAGCTTTCTTT
CASSRGQGGVKMSTEAFF
>TRBJ1-2|.|TRBV4-3|.
TGCGCCAGCAGCCAATCCCCTACTAACTATGGCTACACCTTC
CASSQSPTNYGYTF
>TRBJ2-7|.|TRBV19|TRBD2
TGTGCCAGTAGTATTACTAGCGGGAGTGGCAACGAGCAGTACTTC
CASSITSGSGNEQYF
>TRBJ2-7|.|TRBV5-5|.
TGTGCCAGCAGCTTGGTTGGAGCTTCAGGCGAGCAGTACTTC
CASSLVGASGEQYF
>TRBJ1-2|.|TRBV14|.
TGTGCCAGCAGCCAAGACCCCTGGGGGGGGGCAAGCTATGGCTACACCTTC
CASSQDPWGGASYGYTF
>TRBJ2-1|.|TRBV5-1|TRBD2
TGCGCCAGCAGCGCGGGACTAGCAGACAATGAGCAGTTCTTC
CASSAGLADNEQFF
>TRBJ1-1|.|TRBV11-1|.
TGTGCCAGCAGCTTTTATGCAGAATCTGAAGCTTTCTTT
CASSFYAESEAFF
>TRBJ2-7|.|TRBV10-3|.
TGTGCCATCAGTGATCTGGGAAACGAGCAGTACTTC
CAISDLGNEQYF